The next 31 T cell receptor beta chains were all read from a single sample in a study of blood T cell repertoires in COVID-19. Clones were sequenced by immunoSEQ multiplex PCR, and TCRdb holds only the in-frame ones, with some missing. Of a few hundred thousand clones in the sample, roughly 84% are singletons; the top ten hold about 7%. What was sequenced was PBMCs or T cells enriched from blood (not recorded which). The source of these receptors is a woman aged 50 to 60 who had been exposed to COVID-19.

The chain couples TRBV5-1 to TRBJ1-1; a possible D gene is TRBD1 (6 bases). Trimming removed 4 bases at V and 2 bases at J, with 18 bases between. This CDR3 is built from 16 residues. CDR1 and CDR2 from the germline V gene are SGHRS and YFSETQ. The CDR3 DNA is TGCGCCAGCAGCCCAAGGCAGGGGTTGAGCAACACTGAAGCTTTCTTT. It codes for CASSPRQGLSNTEAFF.

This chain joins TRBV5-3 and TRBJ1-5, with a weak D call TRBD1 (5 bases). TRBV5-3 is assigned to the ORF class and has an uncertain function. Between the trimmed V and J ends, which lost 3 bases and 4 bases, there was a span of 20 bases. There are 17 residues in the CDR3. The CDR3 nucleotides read TGTGCCAGAAGCTCAGACCCGAGATTTGGGACTAATCAGCCCCAGCATTTT. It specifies CARSSDPRFGTNQPQHF.

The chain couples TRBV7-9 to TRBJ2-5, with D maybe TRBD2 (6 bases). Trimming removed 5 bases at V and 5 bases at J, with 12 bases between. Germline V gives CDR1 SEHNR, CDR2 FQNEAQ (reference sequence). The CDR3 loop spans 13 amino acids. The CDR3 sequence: CASSRGFQETQYF. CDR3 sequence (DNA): TGTGCCAGCAGCCGGGGGTTCCAGGAGACCCAGTACTTC.

CDR3 nucleotide sequence: TGTGCCAGTAGTATTAAACGGGCTAGCGGGGCTTTGGGAGAGACCCAGTACTTC. This codes for CASSIKRASGALGETQYF. This chain joins TRBV19 and TRBJ2-5, with 9 bases aligning to TRBD2. This CDR3 region has 18 residues. Germline V CDR1 and CDR2: LNHDA, SQIVND (reference sequence). After removal of 3 bases from V and 4 bases from J, the junction contained 15 bases not matched to a gene.

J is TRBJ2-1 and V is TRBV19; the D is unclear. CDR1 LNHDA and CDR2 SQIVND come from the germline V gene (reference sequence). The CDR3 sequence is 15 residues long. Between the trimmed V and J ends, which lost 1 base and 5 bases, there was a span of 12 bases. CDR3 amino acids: CASSIGSLVNNEQFF. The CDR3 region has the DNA TGTGCCAGTAGTATAGGTTCTCTAGTTAACAATGAGCAGTTCTTC.

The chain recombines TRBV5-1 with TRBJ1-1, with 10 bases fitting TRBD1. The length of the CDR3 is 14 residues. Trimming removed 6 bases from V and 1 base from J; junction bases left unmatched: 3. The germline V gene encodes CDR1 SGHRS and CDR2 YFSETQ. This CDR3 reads CASTWTGGNTEAFF. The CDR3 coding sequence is TGCGCCAGCACCTGGACAGGGGGGAACACTGAAGCTTTCTTT.

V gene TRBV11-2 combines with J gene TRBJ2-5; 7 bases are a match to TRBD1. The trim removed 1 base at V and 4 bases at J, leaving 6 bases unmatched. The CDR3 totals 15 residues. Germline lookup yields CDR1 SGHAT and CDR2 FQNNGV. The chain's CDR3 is CASSLGDRVGETQYF. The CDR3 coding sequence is TGTGCCAGCAGCTTAGGTGACAGGGTTGGAGAGACCCAGTACTTC.

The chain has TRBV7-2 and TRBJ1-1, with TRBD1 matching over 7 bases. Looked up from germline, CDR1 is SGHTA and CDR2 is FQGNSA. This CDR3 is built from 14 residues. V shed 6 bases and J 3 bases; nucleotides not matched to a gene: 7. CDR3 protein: CASRSGQVDTEAFF. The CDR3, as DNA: TGTGCCAGCAGGTCCGGACAGGTTGACACTGAAGCTTTCTTT.

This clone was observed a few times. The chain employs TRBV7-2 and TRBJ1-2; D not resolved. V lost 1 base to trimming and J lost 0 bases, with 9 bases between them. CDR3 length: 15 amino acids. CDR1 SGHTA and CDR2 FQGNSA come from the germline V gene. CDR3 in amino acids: CASSLGQAPNYGYTF. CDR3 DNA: TGTGCCAGCAGCTTAGGGCAGGCCCCTAACTATGGCTACACCTTC.

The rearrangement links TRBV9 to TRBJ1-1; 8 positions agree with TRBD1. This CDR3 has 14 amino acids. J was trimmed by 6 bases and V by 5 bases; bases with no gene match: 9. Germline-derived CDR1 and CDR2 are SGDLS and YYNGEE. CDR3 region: CASSGGQVDAEAFF. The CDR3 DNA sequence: TGTGCCAGCAGTGGGGGACAGGTCGATGCTGAAGCTTTCTTT.

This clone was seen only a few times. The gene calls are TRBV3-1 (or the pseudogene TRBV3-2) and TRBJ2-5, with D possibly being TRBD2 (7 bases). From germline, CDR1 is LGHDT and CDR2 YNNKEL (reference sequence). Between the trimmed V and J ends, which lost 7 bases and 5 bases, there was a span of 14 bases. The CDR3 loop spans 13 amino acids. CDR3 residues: CASMRGGEETQYF. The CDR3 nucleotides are TGTGCCAGCATGAGGGGGGGCGAGGAGACCCAGTACTTC.

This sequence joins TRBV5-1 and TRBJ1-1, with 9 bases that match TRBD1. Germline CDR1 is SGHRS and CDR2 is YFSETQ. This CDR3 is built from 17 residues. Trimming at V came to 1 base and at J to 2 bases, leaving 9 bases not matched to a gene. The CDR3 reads CASSLPRTGAGNTEAFF. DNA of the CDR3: TGCGCCAGCAGCTTGCCCCGGACAGGGGCGGGAAACACTGAAGCTTTCTTT.

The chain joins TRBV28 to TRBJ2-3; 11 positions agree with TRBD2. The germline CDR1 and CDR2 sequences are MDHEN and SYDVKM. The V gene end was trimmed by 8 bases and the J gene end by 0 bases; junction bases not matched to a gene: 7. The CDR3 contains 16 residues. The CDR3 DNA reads TGTGCCAGCCCCCCTAGCGGGGGGACGAGCACAGATACGCAGTATTTT. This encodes CASPPSGGTSTDTQYF.

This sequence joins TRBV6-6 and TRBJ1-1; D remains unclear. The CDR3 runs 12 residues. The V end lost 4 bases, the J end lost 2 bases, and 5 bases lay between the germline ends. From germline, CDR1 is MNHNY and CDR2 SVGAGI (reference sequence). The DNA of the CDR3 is TGTGCCAGCAGTTTCCCAAACACTGAAGCTTTCTTT. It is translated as CASSFPNTEAFF.

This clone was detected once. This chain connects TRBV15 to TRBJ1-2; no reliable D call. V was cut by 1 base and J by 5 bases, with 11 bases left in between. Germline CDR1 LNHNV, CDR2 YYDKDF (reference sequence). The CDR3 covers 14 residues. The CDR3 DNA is TGTGCCACCAGCAGAGGCGGGGAGATGTATGGCTACACCTTC. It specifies CATSRGGEMYGYTF.

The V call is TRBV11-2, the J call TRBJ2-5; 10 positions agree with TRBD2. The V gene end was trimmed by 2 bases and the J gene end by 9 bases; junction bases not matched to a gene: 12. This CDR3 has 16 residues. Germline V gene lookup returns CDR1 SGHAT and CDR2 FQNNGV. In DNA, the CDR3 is TGTGCCAGCAGCTTAAGGACTAGCGGTTTGTCTAAGGCCCAGTACTTC. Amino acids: CASSLRTSGLSKAQYF.

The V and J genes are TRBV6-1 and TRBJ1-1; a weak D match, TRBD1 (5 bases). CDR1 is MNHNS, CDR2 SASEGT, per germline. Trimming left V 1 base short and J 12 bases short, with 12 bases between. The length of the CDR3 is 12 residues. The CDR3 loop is CASSEVRVVTFF. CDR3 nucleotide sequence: TGTGCCAGCAGTGAAGTCAGGGTTGTAACTTTCTTT.

The DNA of the CDR3 is TGTGCCAGCAGGGGGGACAGCCCCTATGGCTACACCTTC. Translating gives CASRGDSPYGYTF. This chain connects TRBV28 to TRBJ1-2, with TRBD1 matching over 7 bases. Germline V gene sequence: CDR1 MDHEN, CDR2 SYDVKM. The CDR3 is 13 amino acids. V was pared by 6 bases and J by 4 bases, with 5 bases of the junction left unmatched.

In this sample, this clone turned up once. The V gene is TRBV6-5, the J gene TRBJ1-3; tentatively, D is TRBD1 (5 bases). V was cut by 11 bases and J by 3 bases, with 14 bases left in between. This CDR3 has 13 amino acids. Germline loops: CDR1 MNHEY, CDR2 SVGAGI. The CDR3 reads CASWGEVGNTIYF. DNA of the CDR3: TGTGCCTCCTGGGGGGAAGTTGGAAACACCATATATTTT.

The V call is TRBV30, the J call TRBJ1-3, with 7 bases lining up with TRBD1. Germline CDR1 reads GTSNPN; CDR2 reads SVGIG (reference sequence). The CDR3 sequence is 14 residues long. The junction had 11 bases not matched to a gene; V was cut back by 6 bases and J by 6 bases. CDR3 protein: CACYIQGKENTIYF. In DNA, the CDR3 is TGTGCCTGTTATATACAGGGGAAAGAAAACACCATATATTTT.

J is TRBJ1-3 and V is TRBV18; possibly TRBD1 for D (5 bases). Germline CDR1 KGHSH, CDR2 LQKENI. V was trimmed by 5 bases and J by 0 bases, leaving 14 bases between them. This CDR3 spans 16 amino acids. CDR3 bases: TGTGCCAGCTCAGAGACAGCCCCAAGCTCTGGAAACACCATATATTTT. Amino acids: CASSETAPSSGNTIYF.

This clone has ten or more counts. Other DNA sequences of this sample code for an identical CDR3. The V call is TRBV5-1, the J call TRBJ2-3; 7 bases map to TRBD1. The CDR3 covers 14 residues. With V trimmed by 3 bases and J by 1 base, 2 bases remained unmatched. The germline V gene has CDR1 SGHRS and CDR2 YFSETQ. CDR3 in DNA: TGCGCCAGCAGCTCCGGACAGGGCACAGATACGCAGTATTTT. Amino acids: CASSSGQGTDTQYF.

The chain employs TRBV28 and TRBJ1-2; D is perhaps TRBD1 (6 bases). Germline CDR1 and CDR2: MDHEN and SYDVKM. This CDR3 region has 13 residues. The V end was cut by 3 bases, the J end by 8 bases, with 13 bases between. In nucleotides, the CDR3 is TGTGCCAGCAGTTTTCAGGGGCCCTACGGCTACACCTTC. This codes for CASSFQGPYGYTF.

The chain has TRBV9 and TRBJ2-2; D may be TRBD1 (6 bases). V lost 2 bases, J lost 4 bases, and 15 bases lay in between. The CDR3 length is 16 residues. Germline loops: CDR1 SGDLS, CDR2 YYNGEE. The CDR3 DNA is TGTGCCAGCAGCGTGACCATTGGGGGCTCCACCGGGGAGCTGTTTTTT. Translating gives CASSVTIGGSTGELFF.

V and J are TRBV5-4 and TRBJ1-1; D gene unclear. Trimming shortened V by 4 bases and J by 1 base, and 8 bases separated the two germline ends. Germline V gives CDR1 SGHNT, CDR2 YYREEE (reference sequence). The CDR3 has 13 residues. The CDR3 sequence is CASSRTENTEAFF. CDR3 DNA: TGTGCCAGCAGCCGGACTGAGAACACTGAAGCTTTCTTT.

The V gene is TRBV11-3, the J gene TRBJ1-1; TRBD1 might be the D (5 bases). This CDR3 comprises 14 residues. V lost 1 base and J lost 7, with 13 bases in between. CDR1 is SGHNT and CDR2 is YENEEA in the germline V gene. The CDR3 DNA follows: TGTGCCAGCAGCTTAGGAAGGGGCGGTAATGAAGCTTTCTTT. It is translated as CASSLGRGGNEAFF.

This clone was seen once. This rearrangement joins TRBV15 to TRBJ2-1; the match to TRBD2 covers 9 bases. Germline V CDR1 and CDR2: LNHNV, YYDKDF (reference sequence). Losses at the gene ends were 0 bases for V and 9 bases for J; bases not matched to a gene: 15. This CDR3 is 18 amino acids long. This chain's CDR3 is CATSRDPAGGPSSSEQFF. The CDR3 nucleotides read TGTGCCACCAGCAGAGACCCGGCGGGGGGGCCATCATCGAGTGAGCAGTTCTTC.

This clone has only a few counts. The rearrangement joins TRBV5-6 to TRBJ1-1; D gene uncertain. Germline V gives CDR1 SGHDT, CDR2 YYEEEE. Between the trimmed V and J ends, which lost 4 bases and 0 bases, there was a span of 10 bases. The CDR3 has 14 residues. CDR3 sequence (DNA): TGTGCCAGCAGCAAGAGCCTCATGAACACTGAAGCTTTCTTT. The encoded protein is CASSKSLMNTEAFF.

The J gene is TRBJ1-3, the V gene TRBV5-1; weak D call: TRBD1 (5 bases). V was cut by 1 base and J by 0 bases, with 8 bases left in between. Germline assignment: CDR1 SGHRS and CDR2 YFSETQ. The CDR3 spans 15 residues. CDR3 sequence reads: CASSLTGNSGNTIYF. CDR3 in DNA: TGCGCCAGCAGCTTGACAGGCAACTCTGGAAACACCATATATTTT. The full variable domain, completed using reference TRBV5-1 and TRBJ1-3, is KAGVTQTPRYLIKTRGQQVTLSCSPISGHRSVSWYQQTPGQGLQFLFEYFSETQRNKGNFPGRFSGRQFSNSRSEMNVSTLELGDSALYLCASSLTGNSGNTIYFGEGSWLTVV.

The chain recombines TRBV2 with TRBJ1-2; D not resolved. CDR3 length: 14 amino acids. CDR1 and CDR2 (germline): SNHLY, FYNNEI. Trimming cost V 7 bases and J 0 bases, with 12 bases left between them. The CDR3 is CASKLDRANYGYTF. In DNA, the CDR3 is TGTGCCAGCAAGCTAGACCGAGCTAACTATGGCTACACCTTC.

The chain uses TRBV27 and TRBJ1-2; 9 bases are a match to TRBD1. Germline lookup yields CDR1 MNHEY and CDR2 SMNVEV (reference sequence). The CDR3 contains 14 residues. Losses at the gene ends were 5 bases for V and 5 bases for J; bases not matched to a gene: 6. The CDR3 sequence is CASSHGTGLYGYTF. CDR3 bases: TGTGCCAGCAGTCACGGGACAGGGTTATATGGCTACACCTTC.